A single count supports the clone carrying this TCR beta chain. CDR3 size: 12 residues. Trimming took off 5 bases at V and 7 bases at J, with 9 bases between the two ends. Germline lookup yields CDR1 SGHNT and CDR2 YENEEA. These data come from a study of blood T cell repertoires in COVID-19. Donors were grouped by their self-reported clinical history. Original processing methods: It was from reference gene primer amplification that nucleated cell counts were estimated. Profiled with immunoSEQ multiplex PCR; TCRdb holds only in-frame clones, not every one. The D gene and trimming were derived from the DNA, and the V and J assignments and clone size from that table. This table holds around 240,000 clones, around 85% found once.

The chain couples TRBV11-3 to TRBJ2-1; D is unclear. The source material was PBMCs or T cells enriched from blood (not recorded which). This clonotype was sampled from a woman aged 45-59 years who had recovered from COVID-19. CDR3 sequence: CASSDSENEQFF. The CDR3, as DNA: TGTGCCAGCAGCGATAGTGAGAATGAGCAGTTCTTC.